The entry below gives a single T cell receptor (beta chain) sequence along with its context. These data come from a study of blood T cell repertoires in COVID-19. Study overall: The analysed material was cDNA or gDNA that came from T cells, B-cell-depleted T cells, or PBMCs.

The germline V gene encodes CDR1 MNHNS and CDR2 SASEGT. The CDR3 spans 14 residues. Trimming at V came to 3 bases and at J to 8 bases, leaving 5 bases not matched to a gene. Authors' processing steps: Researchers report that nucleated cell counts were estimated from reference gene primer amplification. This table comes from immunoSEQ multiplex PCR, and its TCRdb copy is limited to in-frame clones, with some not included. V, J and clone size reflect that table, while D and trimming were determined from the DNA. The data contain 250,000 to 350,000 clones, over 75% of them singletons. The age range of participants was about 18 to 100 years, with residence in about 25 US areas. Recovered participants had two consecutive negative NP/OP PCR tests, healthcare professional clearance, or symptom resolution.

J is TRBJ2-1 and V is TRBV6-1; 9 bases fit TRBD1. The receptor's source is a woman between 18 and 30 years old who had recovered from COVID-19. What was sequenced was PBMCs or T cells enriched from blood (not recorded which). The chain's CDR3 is CASSEGQGWYEQFF. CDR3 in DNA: TGTGCCAGCAGTGAGGGACAGGGATGGTATGAGCAGTTCTTC.